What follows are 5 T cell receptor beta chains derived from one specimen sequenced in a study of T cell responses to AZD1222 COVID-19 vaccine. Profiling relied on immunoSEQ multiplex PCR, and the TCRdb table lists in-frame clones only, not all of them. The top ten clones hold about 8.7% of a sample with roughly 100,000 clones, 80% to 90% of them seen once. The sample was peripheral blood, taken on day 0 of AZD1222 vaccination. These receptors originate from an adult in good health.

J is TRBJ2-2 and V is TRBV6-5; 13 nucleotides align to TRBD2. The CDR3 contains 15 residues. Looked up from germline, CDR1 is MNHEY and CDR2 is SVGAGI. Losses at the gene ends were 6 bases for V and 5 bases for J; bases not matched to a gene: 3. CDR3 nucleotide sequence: TGTGCCAGCAGGGGACTAGCGGGGTTAACCGGGGAGCTGTTTTTT. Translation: CASRGLAGLTGELFF.

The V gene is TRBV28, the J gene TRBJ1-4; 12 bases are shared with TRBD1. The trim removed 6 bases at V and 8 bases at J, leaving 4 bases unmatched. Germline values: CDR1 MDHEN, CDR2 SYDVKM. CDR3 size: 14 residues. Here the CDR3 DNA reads TGTGCCAGCAGCCGGGACAGGGGGCCCGAAAAACTGTTTTTT. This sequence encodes CASSRDRGPEKLFF.

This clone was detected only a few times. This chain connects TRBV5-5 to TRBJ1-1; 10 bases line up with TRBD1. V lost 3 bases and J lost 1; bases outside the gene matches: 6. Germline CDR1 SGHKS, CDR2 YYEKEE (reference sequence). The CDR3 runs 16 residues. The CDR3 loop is CASSSGQGVSNTEAFF. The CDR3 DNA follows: TGTGCCAGCAGCTCCGGACAGGGGGTATCGAACACTGAAGCTTTCTTT.

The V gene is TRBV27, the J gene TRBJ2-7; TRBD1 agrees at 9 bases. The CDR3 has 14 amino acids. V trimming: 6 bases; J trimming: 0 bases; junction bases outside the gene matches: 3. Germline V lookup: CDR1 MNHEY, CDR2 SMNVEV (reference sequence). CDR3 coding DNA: TGTGCCAGCAGCAGACAGGGGGGCTCCTACGAGCAGTACTTC. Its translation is CASSRQGGSYEQYF.

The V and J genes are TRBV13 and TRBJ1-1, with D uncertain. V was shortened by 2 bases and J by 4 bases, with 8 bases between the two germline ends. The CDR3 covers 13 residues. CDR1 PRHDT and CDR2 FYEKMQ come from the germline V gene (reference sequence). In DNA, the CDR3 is TGTGCCAGCAGCTTAAGACTTATCACTGAAGCTTTCTTT. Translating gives CASSLRLITEAFF.